These T cell receptor beta chains were read from a single sample in a study of cytomegalovirus exposure and HLA in healthy donors. Clones were read by immunoSEQ multiplex PCR, and TCRdb kept only the in-frame ones, dropping some. Among 150,000 to 180,000 clones listed, 82% were seen once. Material for sequencing was PBMCs. These receptors were taken from a woman aged 45-59 years in good health and CMV-seropositive. The CDR3 runs from the conserved cysteine through the conserved F or W. The D gene is left open where the match is weak. Some rows have no size entry. The others give once, few or many, or a class for an expanded clone.

size: .; V: TRBV5-1; D: .; J: TRBJ2-3; CDR3: CASFLSTDTQYF; DNA: TGCGCCAGCTTCCTTAGCACAGATACGCAGTATTTT
size: .; V: TRBV20-1; D: .; J: TRBJ1-2; CDR3: CSARPGGGYTF; DNA: TGCAGTGCTAGGCCGGGAGGTGGCTACACCTTC
size: few; V: TRBV6-5; D: TRBD1; J: TRBJ1-6; CDR3: CASNPGQGGNSPLHF; DNA: TGTGCCAGCAATCCGGGACAGGGGGGTAATTCACCCCTCCACTTT
size: .; V: TRBV7-9; D: .; J: TRBJ1-6; CDR3: CASGRGRDSPLHF; DNA: TGTGCCAGTGGCAGGGGTCGGGATTCACCCCTCCACTTT
size: .; V: TRBV11-2; D: .; J: TRBJ2-5; CDR3: CASSRGRQETQYF; DNA: TGTGCCAGCAGCAGGGGCAGACAAGAGACCCAGTACTTC
size: .; V: TRBV7-8; D: TRBD1; J: TRBJ2-3; CDR3: CASSLGGQARRDTQYF; DNA: TGTGCCAGCAGCTTAGGGGGACAGGCGCGCAGAGATACGCAGTATTTT
size: .; V: TRBV5-4; D: .; J: TRBJ1-3; CDR3: CASSWGGTKAGNTIYF; DNA: TGTGCCAGCAGCTGGGGGGGGACCAAGGCTGGAAACACCATATATTTT
size: .; V: TRBV11-2; D: .; J: TRBJ2-7; CDR3: CASSLHYEQYF; DNA: TGTGCCAGCAGCTTACACTACGAGCAGTACTTC
size: .; V: TRBV7-2; D: TRBD1; J: TRBJ2-7; CDR3: CASSLVLSVQGNEQYF; DNA: TGTGCCAGCAGCTTAGTGCTGTCCGTACAGGGGAACGAGCAGTACTTC
size: .; V: TRBV18; D: TRBD1; J: TRBJ1-1; CDR3: CASSPGTGNTEAFF; DNA: TGTGCCAGCTCACCAGGGACAGGGAACACTGAAGCTTTCTTT
size: .; V: TRBV6-1; D: TRBD1; J: TRBJ2-7; CDR3: CASSVRGFDEQYF; DNA: TGTGCCAGCAGTGTCAGGGGGTTCGACGAGCAGTACTTC
size: .; V: TRBV11-2; D: .; J: TRBJ2-7; CDR3: CASSLPGVYEQYF; DNA: TGTGCCAGCAGCTTGCCGGGTGTCTACGAGCAGTACTTC
size: .; V: TRBV5-1; D: TRBD1; J: TRBJ2-1; CDR3: CASSLDRGNEQFF; DNA: TGCGCCAGCAGCCTGGACAGGGGCAATGAGCAGTTCTTC
size: .; V: TRBV7-9; D: TRBD1; J: TRBJ1-3; CDR3: CASSFGQAGNTIYF; DNA: TGTGCCAGCAGCTTCGGACAGGCCGGAAACACCATATATTTT
size: .; V: TRBV5-1; D: TRBD2; J: TRBJ2-3; CDR3: CASSLDKRGGRDTQYF; DNA: TGCGCCAGCAGCTTGGATAAACGGGGGGGCCGAGATACGCAGTATTTT
size: .; V: TRBV10-3; D: TRBD2; J: TRBJ2-3; CDR3: CAISARDYSTDTQYF; DNA: TGTGCCATCAGTGCCCGGGACTATAGCACAGATACGCAGTATTTT
size: .; V: TRBV14; D: .; J: TRBJ1-2; CDR3: CASSPFEQGPYGYTF; DNA: TGTGCCAGCAGCCCCTTCGAGCAGGGGCCCTATGGCTACACCTTC
size: few; V: TRBV6-6; D: .; J: TRBJ1-6; CDR3: CASSRTEIGSPLHF; DNA: TGTGCCAGCAGCCGGACAGAGATAGGCTCACCCCTCCACTTT
size: .; V: TRBV19; D: TRBD1; J: TRBJ2-3; CDR3: CASTGTGITDTQYF; DNA: TGTGCCAGCACCGGGACAGGTATCACAGATACGCAGTATTTT
size: .; V: TRBV10-3; D: .; J: TRBJ2-2; CDR3: CAISDTGQPNAGELFF; DNA: TGTGCCATCAGCGATACGGGACAACCGAACGCCGGGGAGCTGTTTTTT
size: .; V: TRBV28; D: TRBD1; J: TRBJ2-3; CDR3: CASSLRQGAADTQYF; DNA: TGTGCCAGCAGTTTAAGGCAGGGGGCGGCAGATACGCAGTATTTT
size: few; V: TRBV6-5; D: .; J: TRBJ1-3; CDR3: CASSYSTGLSGNTIYF; DNA: TGTGCCAGCAGTTACTCGACAGGACTCTCTGGAAACACCATATATTTT
size: .; V: TRBV7-9; D: .; J: TRBJ2-7; CDR3: CASSLAGTRYEQYF; DNA: TGTGCCAGCAGCTTAGCAGGGACACGTTATGAGCAGTACTTC
size: once; V: TRBV6-5; D: TRBD1; J: TRBJ1-5; CDR3: CASSGDRGRPQHF; DNA: TGTGCCAGCAGTGGGGACAGGGGAAGGCCCCAGCATTTT
size: .; V: TRBV14; D: .; J: TRBJ2-7; CDR3: CASSQALSKSYEQYF; DNA: TGTGCCAGCAGCCAAGCTCTAAGCAAGTCCTACGAGCAGTACTTC
size: .; V: TRBV11-2; D: TRBD1; J: TRBJ2-2; CDR3: CASSLRQGSTGELFF; DNA: TGTGCCAGCAGCTTGAGACAGGGTTCCACCGGGGAGCTGTTTTTT
size: .; V: TRBV5-1; D: .; J: TRBJ1-6; CDR3: CASSRDMDNSPLHF; DNA: TGCGCCAGCAGTAGGGACATGGATAATTCACCCCTCCACTTT
size: .; V: TRBV12-5; D: .; J: TRBJ2-1; CDR3: CASGSDFYNEQFF; DNA: TGTGCTAGTGGTTCGGACTTTTACAATGAGCAGTTCTTC
size: .; V: TRBV7-2; D: TRBD1; J: TRBJ1-5; CDR3: CASGQGSNQPQHF; DNA: TGTGCCTCGGGACAGGGTAGCAATCAGCCCCAGCATTTT
size: .; V: TRBV9; D: .; J: TRBJ1-3; CDR3: CASSPGRAGNTIYF; DNA: TGTGCCAGCAGCCCCGGGAGGGCCGGAAACACCATATATTTT
size: .; V: TRBV29-1; D: TRBD1; J: TRBJ1-1; CDR3: CSARQGIGNTEAFF; DNA: TGCAGCGCGAGACAGGGTATAGGGAACACTGAAGCTTTCTTT
size: .; V: TRBV6-1; D: .; J: TRBJ2-2; CDR3: CASNEVRRTGELFF; DNA: TGTGCCAGCAACGAAGTCCGGCGGACCGGGGAGCTGTTTTTT
size: .; V: TRBV2; D: .; J: TRBJ1-4; CDR3: CASSDRQIFEKLFF; DNA: TGTGCCAGCAGTGATAGACAGATATTTGAAAAACTGTTTTTT
size: .; V: TRBV30; D: .; J: TRBJ1-2; CDR3: CAWTGAYGYTF; DNA: TGTGCCTGGACTGGAGCCTATGGCTACACCTTC
size: .; V: TRBV30; D: .; J: TRBJ2-7; CDR3: CAWGSGQLRREQYF; DNA: TGTGCCTGGGGCTCCGGACAGCTCCGGCGAGAGCAGTACTTC
size: .; V: TRBV27; D: TRBD1; J: TRBJ2-7; CDR3: CASSTGQGAYEQYF; DNA: TGTGCCAGCAGTACCGGACAGGGGGCCTACGAGCAGTACTTC
size: .; V: TRBV4-1; D: TRBD1; J: TRBJ1-2; CDR3: CASSQGQGEYYGYTF; DNA: TGCGCCAGCAGCCAAGGACAGGGGGAATACTATGGCTACACCTTC
size: .; V: TRBV27; D: .; J: TRBJ1-6; CDR3: CASSFGGPNSPLHF; DNA: TGTGCCAGCAGTTTTGGGGGCCCTAATTCACCCCTCCACTTT
size: .; V: TRBV29-1; D: TRBD2; J: TRBJ2-1; CDR3: CSTLAGGRNEQFF; DNA: TGCAGCACACTAGCGGGGGGGCGCAATGAGCAGTTCTTC
size: .; V: TRBV7-2; D: TRBD2; J: TRBJ2-7; CDR3: CASSRLGREQYEQYF; DNA: TGTGCCAGCAGCCGGCTGGGGCGGGAGCAATACGAGCAGTACTTC